This T cell receptor (beta chain) was sequenced during a study of T-cell memory formation after mild COVID-19 (dated by TCRdb to the early 2020s). The study in broad terms: Most TCR sequence clusters were specific to one of the two donors. Longitudinal TCRalpha and TCRbeta repertoire sequencing tracked T-cell clones expanding and contracting after mild COVID-19 in a couple of donors. Two young, previously healthy adult volunteers made up the cohort, one male and one female. Results the study describes overall, beyond this receptor: SARS-CoV-2 specificity of the second-wave clones peaking on day 37 was not confirmed. Only a couple of mild cases were covered by the study, and larger cohorts that include severe cases with pre-infection samples were considered necessary. Some responding clones were detected in pre-infection memory, suggesting pre-existing cross-reactive memory T cells joined the SARS-CoV-2 response. Clones contracting from day 15 to 85 had balanced CD4/CD8 phenotypes, while a second wave expanding from day 15 to 37 was biased towards CD4+. Contracting CD4+ clones turned up mainly in the CM and EM memory subsets, whereas EMRA was where CD8+ clones were enriched.

Ficoll-Paque density gradient centrifugation was used to isolate PBMCs. Taken from cysteine to phenylalanine, the CDR3 has 15 residues. CDR3 DNA only is kept here, 45 bases in frame from base 1. CDR1 and CDR2 are drawn from the germline V gene (reference sequence): LNHNV, YYDKDF. Cut back by 0 bases and 3 bases, the V and J ends lie 12 bases apart. A word on this clonotype: The antigen it recognizes is unknown. Per-base qualities were not stored, and no clone one base away is much larger.

The sequencer was an Illumina NovaSeq 6000. TCRalpha and TCRbeta cDNA libraries were constructed by 5'RACE with constant-segment primers, with sample barcodes and unique molecular identifiers being introduced. RNA was extracted from every sample with Trizol reagent. The libraries were amplified in two PCR steps, and the second step added a second sample barcode and Illumina TruSeq adapters. Sequencing of the libraries was done on an Illumina NovaSeq, producing 2 x 150 bp paired-end reads. As for the authors' bioinformatics: The reads were demultiplexed and collapsed into UMI-guided consensus sequences using migec v1.2.7. With mixcr v2.1.11, UMI consensuses were aligned to TRA and TRB V and J templates and assembled into clonotypes. A clonotype was counted as expanded or contracted only when both edgeR and NoisET called the clonotype significant, with the noise models trained on biological replicates. For edgeR calls, the thresholds were a false discovery rate-adjusted p below 0.01 and a log2 fold-change of 1. As an exploratory analysis of dynamics, max-normalized trajectories of the 1000 most abundant clonotypes were examined with PCA combined with hierarchical clustering. The CD4 or CD8 phenotype of responding clones was assigned using the separately sequenced CD4+ and CD8+ repertoires. TCRdb reprocessing: public reads trimmed at Q25 with fastp, clones called with MiXCR, in-frame beta chains kept. Every distinct CDR3 protein forms one entry, paired with its most common genes and DNA. Clone size and V and J calls follow TCRdb, not the original study. Within this sample are 170,000 or so distinct CDR3 sequences, with roughly 28% of them counted one time only. Clones ranked in the top ten supply around 12% of the sample.

The chain employs TRBV15 and TRBJ2-7; the best D guess is TRBD1, with 5 bases matching. This TCR derives from an adult woman who had mild COVID-19 (a few samples of this study predate the infection). The sample titles of this study are shuffled in the database, so cell type and time point are left out; the donor was told from shared clones. Sequenced: PBMCs or a T cell subset sorted from them (not recorded which). The CDR3 region has the sequence CATSRDSGHFYEQYF. The DNA sequence is given as TGTGCCACCAGCAGAGATTCTGGACATTTCTACGAGCAGTACTTC.